The clone carrying this T cell receptor beta chain has just a few counts. The target antigen is unknown. This sample was included in a study of blood T cells in healthy people across ages. With a J-beta primer mix and a sample-barcoded 5' primer, a second PCR ran roughly 6 to 12 cycles. Template switching added a 12-random-nucleotide identifier to every cDNA molecule. Samples each returned at least 2.5 million CDR3-containing paired-end reads. MiXCR, applied by TCRdb to the 5' RACE reads, yields one record per CDR3 protein. The sample consists of approximately 2,000,000 distinct CDR3 sequences, roughly two fifths of them appearing once. Study-level results: Fewer expanded clones and more diversity marked long-lived versus aged donors. Naive and antigen-experienced cells could not be conclusively compared, given unsorted PBMCs.

The V and J ends lost 7 bases and 4 bases respectively, with 10 bases between them. This CDR3 has 12 amino acids. The TCR was taken from a human donor in good health. Sequencing was performed on blood. The gene calls are TRBV12-3 or TRBV12-4 and TRBJ2-5; D gene ambiguous. CDR3 sequence (DNA): TGTGCCAGCACCTTGATCCCAGAGACCCAGTACTTC. This encodes CASTLIPETQYF.